A selection of T cell receptor beta chains follows, all from one sample in a study of control samples from healthy donors and cancer patients. TCRdb's table, derived via immunoSEQ multiplex PCR, lists solely in-frame clones and lacks some. The repertoire holds over 100,000 clones, with around 88% as singletons. Sequencing was performed on blood. The receptors were gathered from a man between 40 and 49 years old in good health. CDR3s include the opening cysteine and the closing phenylalanine or tryptophan. Each record gives: CDR3 length, D gene, J gene, clone size, V gene, CDR3 protein, CDR3 DNA. A D gene is named only where the DNA matches it firmly. The size of a clone is reported for some rows only, either as once, few or many, or as a class for expanded clones.

cdr3_length: 10
d_call: .
j_call: TRBJ1-1
clone_size: .
v_call: TRBV19
cdr3_aa: CASSSLVAFF
cdr3_nt: TGTGCCAGTAGTAGCCTGGTGGCTTTCTTT

cdr3_length: 14
d_call: .
j_call: TRBJ1-5
clone_size: .
v_call: TRBV4-3
cdr3_aa: CASSQALGGQPQHF
cdr3_nt: TGCGCCAGCAGCCAAGCATTAGGGGGACAGCCCCAGCATTTT

cdr3_length: 19
d_call: TRBD1
j_call: TRBJ1-5
clone_size: .
v_call: TRBV28
cdr3_aa: CASSSRLYRGRLGDQPQHF
cdr3_nt: TGTGCCAGCAGTTCACGCCTTTATAGGGGGCGATTAGGGGATCAGCCCCAGCATTTT

cdr3_length: 15
d_call: .
j_call: TRBJ1-6
clone_size: few
v_call: TRBV6-5
cdr3_aa: CASSYSTTGDSPLHF
cdr3_nt: TGTGCCAGCAGTTACTCCACAACTGGGGATTCACCCCTCCACTTT

cdr3_length: 15
d_call: TRBD2
j_call: TRBJ2-3
clone_size: .
v_call: TRBV5-1
cdr3_aa: CASSFIAGLTDTQYF
cdr3_nt: TGCGCCAGCAGCTTCATAGCGGGGCTCACAGATACGCAGTATTTT

cdr3_length: 15
d_call: TRBD1
j_call: TRBJ1-6
clone_size: .
v_call: TRBV19
cdr3_aa: CASSAQTGGNSPLHF
cdr3_nt: TGTGCCAGTAGTGCCCAGACAGGGGGAAATTCACCCCTCCACTTT

cdr3_length: 14
d_call: TRBD1
j_call: TRBJ2-7
clone_size: once
v_call: TRBV19
cdr3_aa: CASSIAGQGLEQYF
cdr3_nt: TGTGCCAGTAGTATTGCTGGACAGGGGCTCGAGCAGTACTTC

cdr3_length: 15
d_call: TRBD1
j_call: TRBJ1-1
clone_size: .
v_call: TRBV7-2
cdr3_aa: CASSLVGTGGHEAFF
cdr3_nt: TGTGCCAGCAGCTTAGTGGGGACAGGGGGGCATGAAGCTTTCTTT

cdr3_length: 14
d_call: TRBD1
j_call: TRBJ2-7
clone_size: .
v_call: TRBV18
cdr3_aa: CASSLDREYHEQYF
cdr3_nt: TGTGCCAGCTCACTGGACAGGGAATATCACGAGCAGTACTTC

cdr3_length: 14
d_call: .
j_call: TRBJ1-5
clone_size: .
v_call: TRBV6-5
cdr3_aa: CASGGGEVGQPQHF
cdr3_nt: TGTGCCAGCGGGGGGGGAGAGGTAGGTCAGCCCCAGCATTTT

cdr3_length: 18
d_call: .
j_call: TRBJ2-3
clone_size: .
v_call: TRBV28
cdr3_aa: CASSSTVLGTTTTDTQYF
cdr3_nt: TGTGCCAGCAGTTCAACAGTTCTTGGGACAACGACCACAGATACGCAGTATTTT

cdr3_length: 16
d_call: .
j_call: TRBJ1-1
clone_size: few
v_call: TRBV6-6
cdr3_aa: CASSYSQRGPNTEAFF
cdr3_nt: TGTGCCAGCAGTTACTCTCAGAGGGGCCCGAACACTGAAGCTTTCTTT

cdr3_length: 14
d_call: .
j_call: TRBJ2-2
clone_size: .
v_call: TRBV5-1
cdr3_aa: CASSFNGGTGELFF
cdr3_nt: TGCGCCAGCAGCTTTAACGGGGGAACCGGGGAGCTGTTTTTT

cdr3_length: 13
d_call: .
j_call: TRBJ1-4
clone_size: few
v_call: TRBV15
cdr3_aa: CATSRDLGEKLFF
cdr3_nt: TGTGCCACCAGCAGAGATCTGGGGGAAAAACTGTTTTTT

cdr3_length: 13
d_call: .
j_call: TRBJ1-1
clone_size: few
v_call: TRBV12-5
cdr3_aa: CASGGGWNNEAFF
cdr3_nt: TGTGCTAGTGGCGGGGGATGGAATAATGAAGCTTTCTTT

cdr3_length: 15
d_call: TRBD1
j_call: TRBJ1-2
clone_size: .
v_call: TRBV6-5
cdr3_aa: CASTPGQPTRYGYTF
cdr3_nt: TGTGCCAGCACCCCGGGACAGCCAACCCGCTATGGCTACACCTTC

cdr3_length: 14
d_call: TRBD2
j_call: TRBJ2-7
clone_size: .
v_call: TRBV7-9
cdr3_aa: CASSLRGLGDEQYF
cdr3_nt: TGTGCCAGCAGCTTAAGGGGACTAGGGGACGAGCAGTACTTC

cdr3_length: 16
d_call: TRBD2
j_call: TRBJ2-5
clone_size: .
v_call: TRBV7-2
cdr3_aa: CASSNGLAGARETQYF
cdr3_nt: TGTGCCAGCAGTAACGGACTAGCGGGGGCAAGGGAGACCCAGTACTTC

cdr3_length: 14
d_call: .
j_call: TRBJ2-7
clone_size: .
v_call: TRBV4-1
cdr3_aa: CASSQSALGEEQYF
cdr3_nt: TGCGCCAGCAGCCAATCCGCCCTAGGAGAGGAGCAGTACTTC

cdr3_length: 16
d_call: .
j_call: TRBJ2-7
clone_size: .
v_call: TRBV7-9
cdr3_aa: CASSLDRETLPREQYF
cdr3_nt: TGTGCCAGCAGCTTAGACAGGGAAACCCTACCGCGCGAGCAGTACTTC

cdr3_length: 13
d_call: .
j_call: TRBJ1-5
clone_size: few
v_call: TRBV5-6
cdr3_aa: CASSNSPNQPQHF
cdr3_nt: TGTGCCAGCAGCAACTCACCGAATCAGCCCCAGCATTTT

cdr3_length: 13
d_call: .
j_call: TRBJ2-2
clone_size: .
v_call: TRBV30
cdr3_aa: CAWRPRTDGELFF
cdr3_nt: TGTGCCTGGAGGCCACGGACCGACGGGGAGCTGTTTTTT

cdr3_length: 13
d_call: .
j_call: TRBJ1-5
clone_size: .
v_call: TRBV7-3
cdr3_aa: CASSLDSSSPQHF
cdr3_nt: TGTGCCAGCAGCTTGGACAGCAGTAGTCCCCAGCATTTT

cdr3_length: 16
d_call: TRBD2
j_call: TRBJ2-1
clone_size: .
v_call: TRBV6-6
cdr3_aa: CASRPTSGGPGGEQFF
cdr3_nt: TGTGCCAGCAGGCCCACTAGCGGGGGCCCCGGGGGGGAGCAGTTCTTC

cdr3_length: 17
d_call: TRBD2
j_call: TRBJ2-1
clone_size: .
v_call: TRBV3-1/TRBV3-2
cdr3_aa: CASSPILSGAPSNEQFF
cdr3_nt: TGTGCCAGCAGCCCAATCCTAAGCGGGGCTCCATCCAATGAGCAGTTCTTC

cdr3_length: 15
d_call: TRBD1
j_call: TRBJ2-7
clone_size: many
v_call: TRBV30
cdr3_aa: CAWTTGTGGPYEQYF
cdr3_nt: TGTGCCTGGACTACCGGGACAGGAGGACCCTACGAGCAGTACTTC

cdr3_length: 13
d_call: .
j_call: TRBJ2-2
clone_size: .
v_call: TRBV7-2
cdr3_aa: CASSLTDGGELFF
cdr3_nt: TGTGCCAGCAGCTTAACTGACGGCGGGGAGCTGTTTTTT

cdr3_length: 14
d_call: TRBD1
j_call: TRBJ1-5
clone_size: .
v_call: TRBV24-1
cdr3_aa: CATGTVISNQPQHF
cdr3_nt: TGTGCCACCGGGACAGTGATTAGCAATCAGCCCCAGCATTTT

cdr3_length: 15
d_call: .
j_call: TRBJ1-4
clone_size: once
v_call: TRBV29-1
cdr3_aa: CSVEDRGGKREKLFF
cdr3_nt: TGCAGCGTTGAAGATAGGGGGGGAAAGCGAGAAAAACTGTTTTTT

cdr3_length: 15
d_call: .
j_call: TRBJ1-5
clone_size: .
v_call: TRBV6-2/TRBV6-3
cdr3_aa: CASSTYWGSNQPQHF
cdr3_nt: TGTGCCAGCAGCACATATTGGGGTAGCAATCAGCCCCAGCATTTT

cdr3_length: 15
d_call: .
j_call: TRBJ1-3
clone_size: .
v_call: TRBV6-5
cdr3_aa: CASSPTGIGGNTIYF
cdr3_nt: TGTGCCAGCAGTCCTACAGGGATCGGCGGAAACACCATATATTTT

cdr3_length: 16
d_call: .
j_call: TRBJ2-7
clone_size: .
v_call: TRBV4-3
cdr3_aa: CASSQTFLTGGGEQYF
cdr3_nt: TGCGCCAGCAGCCAAACCTTCTTAACGGGGGGCGGTGAGCAGTACTTC

cdr3_length: 16
d_call: .
j_call: TRBJ1-1
clone_size: .
v_call: TRBV7-2
cdr3_aa: CASSKGLSPRGTEAFF
cdr3_nt: TGTGCCAGCAGCAAAGGATTGTCACCCCGAGGCACTGAAGCTTTCTTT

cdr3_length: 15
d_call: TRBD1
j_call: TRBJ2-5
clone_size: .
v_call: TRBV14
cdr3_aa: CASSRPGQRRETQYF
cdr3_nt: TGTGCCAGCAGCCGACCGGGACAGCGTCGAGAGACCCAGTACTTC

cdr3_length: 11
d_call: .
j_call: TRBJ2-7
clone_size: .
v_call: TRBV5-1
cdr3_aa: CASSLNLEQYF
cdr3_nt: TGCGCCAGCAGCTTGAATCTCGAGCAGTACTTC

cdr3_length: 14
d_call: .
j_call: TRBJ2-4
clone_size: .
v_call: TRBV6-2/TRBV6-3
cdr3_aa: CASRPTASKNIQYF
cdr3_nt: TGTGCCAGCCGCCCTACAGCCTCCAAAAACATTCAGTACTTC

cdr3_length: 19
d_call: TRBD1
j_call: TRBJ1-6
clone_size: .
v_call: TRBV27
cdr3_aa: CASSLLFGQDASYNSPLHF
cdr3_nt: TGTGCCAGCAGTTTATTGTTCGGACAGGACGCCTCCTATAATTCACCCCTCCACTTT

cdr3_length: 15
d_call: TRBD1
j_call: TRBJ1-5
clone_size: .
v_call: TRBV18
cdr3_aa: CASSRDRGGNQPQHF
cdr3_nt: TGTGCCAGCTCACGGGACAGGGGGGGCAATCAGCCCCAGCATTTT

cdr3_length: 16
d_call: .
j_call: TRBJ1-1
clone_size: .
v_call: TRBV19
cdr3_aa: CASSIDRGAVNTEAFF
cdr3_nt: TGTGCCAGTAGTATAGATCGTGGGGCAGTGAACACTGAAGCTTTCTTT

cdr3_length: 15
d_call: .
j_call: TRBJ2-3
clone_size: .
v_call: TRBV7-3
cdr3_aa: CASSPGGGPTDTQYF
cdr3_nt: TGTGCCAGCTCCCCGGGTGGGGGCCCCACAGATACGCAGTATTTT

cdr3_length: 14
d_call: .
j_call: TRBJ1-5
clone_size: .
v_call: TRBV6-5
cdr3_aa: CASSRQSSNQPQHF
cdr3_nt: TGTGCCAGCAGTCGGCAGAGTAGCAATCAGCCCCAGCATTTT

cdr3_length: 14
d_call: .
j_call: TRBJ1-5
clone_size: .
v_call: TRBV24-1
cdr3_aa: CATSDSTDSQPQHF
cdr3_nt: TGTGCCACCAGTGATTCGACCGACTCGCAGCCCCAGCATTTT

cdr3_length: 15
d_call: .
j_call: TRBJ2-2
clone_size: .
v_call: TRBV9
cdr3_aa: CASSAWGVETGELFF
cdr3_nt: TGTGCCAGCAGCGCCTGGGGGGTGGAGACCGGGGAGCTGTTTTTT

cdr3_length: 14
d_call: TRBD2
j_call: TRBJ2-1
clone_size: .
v_call: TRBV10-1
cdr3_aa: CASSVASGGNEQFF
cdr3_nt: TGCGCCAGCAGTGTGGCTAGCGGGGGCAATGAGCAGTTCTTC

cdr3_length: 13
d_call: .
j_call: TRBJ1-6
clone_size: .
v_call: TRBV24-1
cdr3_aa: CATSEGFSSPLHF
cdr3_nt: TGTGCCACCAGTGAGGGGTTTTCCTCACCCCTCCACTTT

cdr3_length: 13
d_call: .
j_call: TRBJ2-7
clone_size: .
v_call: TRBV13
cdr3_aa: CASSLVQGREQYF
cdr3_nt: TGTGCCAGCAGCTTAGTACAGGGTAGAGAGCAGTACTTC

cdr3_length: 13
d_call: .
j_call: TRBJ2-4
clone_size: .
v_call: TRBV6-6
cdr3_aa: CATSGLTKNIQYF
cdr3_nt: TGTGCCACGTCTGGACTAACCAAAAACATTCAGTACTTC

cdr3_length: 15
d_call: .
j_call: TRBJ2-7
clone_size: .
v_call: TRBV6-5
cdr3_aa: CASRKQGRLVYEQYF
cdr3_nt: TGTGCCAGCCGTAAACAGGGCCGTCTTGTCTACGAGCAGTACTTC

cdr3_length: 17
d_call: .
j_call: TRBJ1-6
clone_size: once
v_call: TRBV13
cdr3_aa: CASSTSTEGGRNSPLHF
cdr3_nt: TGTGCCAGCAGCACCTCGACCGAGGGGGGTCGGAATTCACCCCTCCACTTT

cdr3_length: 13
d_call: TRBD1
j_call: TRBJ2-1
clone_size: .
v_call: TRBV7-2
cdr3_aa: CASSSTGGNEQFF
cdr3_nt: TGTGCCAGCAGCTCGACAGGGGGAAATGAGCAGTTCTTC

cdr3_length: 14
d_call: TRBD1
j_call: TRBJ2-5
clone_size: .
v_call: TRBV19
cdr3_aa: CASSLGQGEETQYF
cdr3_nt: TGTGCCAGTAGCCTGGGACAGGGGGAAGAGACCCAGTACTTC

cdr3_length: 14
d_call: .
j_call: TRBJ1-4
clone_size: .
v_call: TRBV30
cdr3_aa: CAWSVYGVNEKLFF
cdr3_nt: TGTGCCTGGAGTGTTTACGGGGTTAATGAAAAACTGTTTTTT

cdr3_length: 15
d_call: TRBD1
j_call: TRBJ1-2
clone_size: .
v_call: TRBV7-2
cdr3_aa: CASSLDRTGYYGYTF
cdr3_nt: TGTGCCAGCAGCTTAGATAGGACAGGGTACTATGGCTACACCTTC

cdr3_length: 13
d_call: .
j_call: TRBJ1-1
clone_size: once
v_call: TRBV19
cdr3_aa: CASSIVPNTEAFF
cdr3_nt: TGTGCCAGTAGTATAGTTCCTAACACTGAAGCTTTCTTT